The clone carrying this T cell receptor (beta chain) came up a few times. This record belongs to a study of somatic mutations in cytotoxic T cells in rheumatoid arthritis. Assay used: immunoSEQ multiplex PCR; TCRdb lists only in-frame clones, some missing. The sample contains approximately 12,000 clones, about 80% of which appear only once. Per the germline V gene, CDR1 is MGHDK and CDR2 is SYGVNS. The V end was cut by 4 bases, the J end by 10 bases, with 13 bases between. CDR3 length: 12 residues. Isolation of the CD4+ and CD8+ populations was accomplished via positive magnetic bead selection, with purity assessed by flow cytometry.

The chain joins TRBV25-1 to TRBJ1-1, with no clear D. The TCR was taken from a man aged 45-60 years in good health. Input material: CD8+ T cells sorted from blood. CDR3 sequence: CASSGVSTVAFF. CDR3 sequence (DNA): TGTGCCAGCAGTGGGGTTTCCACGGTAGCTTTCTTT. The complete variable domain, with remaining parts taken from reference TRBV25-1 and TRBJ1-1, reads EADIYQTPRYLVIGTGKKITLECSQTMGHDKMYWYQQDPGMELHLIHYSYGVNSTEKGDLSSESTVSRIRTEHFPLTLESARPSHTSQYLCASSGVSTVAFFGQGTRLTVV.